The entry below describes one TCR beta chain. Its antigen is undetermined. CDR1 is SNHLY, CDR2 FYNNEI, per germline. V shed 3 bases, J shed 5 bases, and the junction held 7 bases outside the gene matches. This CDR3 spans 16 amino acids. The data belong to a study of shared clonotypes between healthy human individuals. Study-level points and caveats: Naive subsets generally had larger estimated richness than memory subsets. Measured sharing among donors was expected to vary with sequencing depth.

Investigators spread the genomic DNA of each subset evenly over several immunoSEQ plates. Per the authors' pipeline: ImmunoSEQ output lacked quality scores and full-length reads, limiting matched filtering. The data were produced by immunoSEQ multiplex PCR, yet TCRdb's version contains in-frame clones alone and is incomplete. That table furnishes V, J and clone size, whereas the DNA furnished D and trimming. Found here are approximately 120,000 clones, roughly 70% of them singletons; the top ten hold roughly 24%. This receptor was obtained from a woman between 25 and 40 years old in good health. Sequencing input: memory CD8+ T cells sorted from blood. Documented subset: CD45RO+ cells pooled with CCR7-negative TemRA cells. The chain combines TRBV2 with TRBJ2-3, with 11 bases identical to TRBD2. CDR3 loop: CASSESLAGGLDTQYF. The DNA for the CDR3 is TGTGCCAGCAGTGAGAGTCTAGCGGGAGGCTTAGATACGCAGTATTTT.